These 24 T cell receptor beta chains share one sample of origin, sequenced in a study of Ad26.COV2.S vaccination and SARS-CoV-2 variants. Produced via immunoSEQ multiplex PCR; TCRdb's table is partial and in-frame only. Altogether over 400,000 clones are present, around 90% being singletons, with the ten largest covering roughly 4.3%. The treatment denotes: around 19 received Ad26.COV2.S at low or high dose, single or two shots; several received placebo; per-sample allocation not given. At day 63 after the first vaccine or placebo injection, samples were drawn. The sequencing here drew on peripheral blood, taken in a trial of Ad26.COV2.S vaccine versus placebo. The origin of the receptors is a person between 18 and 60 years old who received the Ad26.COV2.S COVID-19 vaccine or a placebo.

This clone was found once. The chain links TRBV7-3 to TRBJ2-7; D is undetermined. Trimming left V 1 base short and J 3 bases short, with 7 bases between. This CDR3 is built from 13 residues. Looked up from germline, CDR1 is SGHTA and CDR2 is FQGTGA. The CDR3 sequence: CASSLSNNYEQYF. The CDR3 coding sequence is TGTGCCAGCAGCTTAAGTAACAACTACGAGCAGTACTTC.

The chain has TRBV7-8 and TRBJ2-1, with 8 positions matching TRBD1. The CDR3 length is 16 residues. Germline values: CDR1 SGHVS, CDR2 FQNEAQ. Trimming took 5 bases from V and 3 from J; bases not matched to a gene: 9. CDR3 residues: CASSASDRVGYNEQFF. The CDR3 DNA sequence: TGTGCCAGCAGCGCCTCGGACAGGGTGGGCTACAATGAGCAGTTCTTC.

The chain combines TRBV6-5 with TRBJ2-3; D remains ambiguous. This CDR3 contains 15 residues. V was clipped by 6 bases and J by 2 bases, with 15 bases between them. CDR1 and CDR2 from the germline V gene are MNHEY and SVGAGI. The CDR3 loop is CASRRDRAPTDTQYF. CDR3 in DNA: TGTGCCAGCAGGCGAGACCGGGCTCCCACAGATACGCAGTATTTT.

This chain's CDR3 is CASSPHTGPAGYTF. The CDR3 DNA sequence: TGTGCCAGCAGCCCGCACACCGGGCCGGCTGGCTACACCTTC. The J gene is TRBJ1-2, the V gene TRBV14; no definite D call. The CDR3 is 14 residues long. CDR1 SGHDN and CDR2 FVKESK come from the germline V gene. The V gene lost 4 bases and the J gene lost 7 bases, with 16 bases spanning the gap.

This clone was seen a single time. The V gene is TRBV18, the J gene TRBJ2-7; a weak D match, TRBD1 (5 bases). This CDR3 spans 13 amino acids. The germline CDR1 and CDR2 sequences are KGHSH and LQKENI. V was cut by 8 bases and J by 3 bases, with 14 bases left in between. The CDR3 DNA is TGTGCCAGCACGGCAGGGTACGACTACGAGCAGTACTTC. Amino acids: CASTAGYDYEQYF.

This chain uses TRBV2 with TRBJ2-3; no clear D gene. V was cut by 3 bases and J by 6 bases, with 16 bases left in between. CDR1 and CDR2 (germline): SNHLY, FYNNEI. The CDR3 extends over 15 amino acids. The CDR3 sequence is CASSDPVDLGDTQYF. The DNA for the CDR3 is TGTGCCAGCAGTGACCCAGTCGATTTGGGTGATACGCAGTATTTT.

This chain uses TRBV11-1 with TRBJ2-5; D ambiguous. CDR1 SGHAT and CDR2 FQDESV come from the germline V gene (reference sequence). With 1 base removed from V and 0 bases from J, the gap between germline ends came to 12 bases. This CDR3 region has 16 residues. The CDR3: CASSLVGGHNQETQYF. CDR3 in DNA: TGTGCCAGCAGCTTAGTGGGCGGTCACAACCAAGAGACCCAGTACTTC.

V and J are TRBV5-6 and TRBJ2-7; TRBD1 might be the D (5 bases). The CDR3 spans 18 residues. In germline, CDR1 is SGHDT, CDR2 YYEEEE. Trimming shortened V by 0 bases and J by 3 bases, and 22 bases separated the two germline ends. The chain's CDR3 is CASSLVGRAGPRFYEQYF. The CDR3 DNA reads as TGTGCCAGCAGCTTGGTGGGTAGGGCAGGGCCCCGGTTCTACGAGCAGTACTTC.

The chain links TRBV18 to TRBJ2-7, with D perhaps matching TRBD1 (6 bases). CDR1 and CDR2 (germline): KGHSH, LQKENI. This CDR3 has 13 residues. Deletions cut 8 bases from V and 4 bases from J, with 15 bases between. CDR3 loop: CASLQGIGYEQYF. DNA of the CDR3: TGTGCCAGCCTACAGGGAATCGGGTACGAGCAGTACTTC.

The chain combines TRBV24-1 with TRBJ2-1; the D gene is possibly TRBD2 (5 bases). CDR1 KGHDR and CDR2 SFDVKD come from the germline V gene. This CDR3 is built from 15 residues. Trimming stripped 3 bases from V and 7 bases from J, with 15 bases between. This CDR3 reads CATSDPRTGTNEQFF. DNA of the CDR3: TGTGCCACCAGTGATCCCCGGACTGGAACTAATGAGCAGTTCTTC.

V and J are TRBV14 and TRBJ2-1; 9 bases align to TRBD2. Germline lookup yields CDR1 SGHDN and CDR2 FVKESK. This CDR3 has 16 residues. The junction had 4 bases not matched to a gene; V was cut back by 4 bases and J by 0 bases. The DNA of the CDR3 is TGTGCCAGCAGCCGCCTAGCGGGAAGCTCCTACAATGAGCAGTTCTTC. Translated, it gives CASSRLAGSSYNEQFF.

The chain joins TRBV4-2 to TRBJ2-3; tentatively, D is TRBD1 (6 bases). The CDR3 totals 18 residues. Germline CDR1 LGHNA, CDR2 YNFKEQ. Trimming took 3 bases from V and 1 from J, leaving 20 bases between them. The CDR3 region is CASSQAKQGSSGTDTQYF. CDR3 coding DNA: TGTGCCAGCAGCCAGGCGAAGCAGGGGTCATCGGGCACAGATACGCAGTATTTT.

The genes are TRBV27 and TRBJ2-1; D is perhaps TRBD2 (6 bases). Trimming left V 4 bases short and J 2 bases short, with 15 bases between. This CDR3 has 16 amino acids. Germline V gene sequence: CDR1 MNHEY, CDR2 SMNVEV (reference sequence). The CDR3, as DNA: TGTGCCAGCAGTTCTCCCCGGGAGCGGGCCTACAATGAGCAGTTCTTC. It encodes CASSSPRERAYNEQFF.

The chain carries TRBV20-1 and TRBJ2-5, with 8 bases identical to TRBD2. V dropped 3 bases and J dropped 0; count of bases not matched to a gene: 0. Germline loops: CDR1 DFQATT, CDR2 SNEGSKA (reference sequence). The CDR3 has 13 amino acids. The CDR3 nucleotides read TGCAGTGCTAGTAGCGGGAACCAAGAGACCCAGTACTTC. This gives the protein CSASSGNQETQYF.

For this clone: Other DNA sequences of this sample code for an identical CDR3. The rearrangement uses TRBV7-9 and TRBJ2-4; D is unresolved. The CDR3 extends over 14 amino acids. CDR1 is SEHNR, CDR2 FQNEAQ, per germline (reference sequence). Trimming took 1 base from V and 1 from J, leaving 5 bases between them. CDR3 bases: TGTGCCAGCAGCTTAGGGCTGGCCAAAAACATTCAGTACTTC. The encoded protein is CASSLGLAKNIQYF.

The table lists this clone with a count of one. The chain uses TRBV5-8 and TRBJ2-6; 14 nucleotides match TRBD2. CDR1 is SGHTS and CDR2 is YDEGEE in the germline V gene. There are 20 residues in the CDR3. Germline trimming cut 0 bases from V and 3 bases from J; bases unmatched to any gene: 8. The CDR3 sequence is CASSLDFRTSGRYGANVLTF. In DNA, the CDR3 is TGTGCCAGCAGCTTGGATTTTCGGACTAGCGGGAGGTATGGGGCCAACGTCCTGACTTTC.

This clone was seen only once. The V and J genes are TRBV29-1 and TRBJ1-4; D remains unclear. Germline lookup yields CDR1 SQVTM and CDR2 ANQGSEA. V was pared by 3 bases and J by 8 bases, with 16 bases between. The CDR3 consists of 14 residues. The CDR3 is CSVDISGSGEKLFF. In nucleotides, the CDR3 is TGCAGCGTTGATATATCGGGATCAGGAGAAAAACTGTTTTTT.

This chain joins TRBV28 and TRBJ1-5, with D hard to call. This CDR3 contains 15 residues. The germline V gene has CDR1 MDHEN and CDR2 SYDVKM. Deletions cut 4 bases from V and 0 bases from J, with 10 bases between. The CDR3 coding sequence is TGTGCCAGCAGTTCCCCCGACATTAGCAATCAGCCCCAGCATTTT. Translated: CASSSPDISNQPQHF.

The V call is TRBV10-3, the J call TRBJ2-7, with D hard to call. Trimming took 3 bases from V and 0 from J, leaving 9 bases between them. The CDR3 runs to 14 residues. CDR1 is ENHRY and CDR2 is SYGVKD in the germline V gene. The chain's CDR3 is CAISDRGPSYEQYF. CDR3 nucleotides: TGTGCCATCAGTGACCGTGGGCCCTCCTACGAGCAGTACTTC.

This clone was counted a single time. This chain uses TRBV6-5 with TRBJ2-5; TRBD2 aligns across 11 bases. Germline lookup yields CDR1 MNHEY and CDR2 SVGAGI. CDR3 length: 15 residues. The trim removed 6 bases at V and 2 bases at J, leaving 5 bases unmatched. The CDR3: CASSGTSGKQETQYF. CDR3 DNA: TGTGCCAGCAGCGGGACTAGCGGAAAACAAGAGACCCAGTACTTC.

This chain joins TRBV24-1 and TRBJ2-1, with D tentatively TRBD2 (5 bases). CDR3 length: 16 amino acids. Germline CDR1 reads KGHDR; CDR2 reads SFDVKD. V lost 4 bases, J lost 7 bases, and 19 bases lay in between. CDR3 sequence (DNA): TGTGCCACCAGTGACTCGACTAATGCCCCTCTGAATGAGCAGTTCTTC. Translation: CATSDSTNAPLNEQFF.

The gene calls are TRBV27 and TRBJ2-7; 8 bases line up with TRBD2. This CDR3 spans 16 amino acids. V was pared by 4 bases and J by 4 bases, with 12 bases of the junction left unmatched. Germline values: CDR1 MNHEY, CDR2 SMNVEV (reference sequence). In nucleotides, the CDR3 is TGTGCCAGCAGTTCCCCCTCAGCGGGAGATGTTTACGAGCAGTACTTC. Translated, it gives CASSSPSAGDVYEQYF.

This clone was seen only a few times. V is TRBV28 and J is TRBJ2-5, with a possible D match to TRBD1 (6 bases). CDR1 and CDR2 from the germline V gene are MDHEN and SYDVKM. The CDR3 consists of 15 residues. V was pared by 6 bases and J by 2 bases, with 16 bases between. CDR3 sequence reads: CASSPGQKIQETQYF. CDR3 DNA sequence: TGTGCCAGCAGCCCAGGACAGAAGATACAAGAGACCCAGTACTTC. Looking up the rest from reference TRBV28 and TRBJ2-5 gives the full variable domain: DVKVTQSSRYLVKRTGEKVFLECVQDMDHENMFWYRQDPGLGLRLIYFSYDVKMKEKGDIPEGYSVSREKKERFSLILESASTNQTSMYLCASSPGQKIQETQYFGPGTRLLVL.

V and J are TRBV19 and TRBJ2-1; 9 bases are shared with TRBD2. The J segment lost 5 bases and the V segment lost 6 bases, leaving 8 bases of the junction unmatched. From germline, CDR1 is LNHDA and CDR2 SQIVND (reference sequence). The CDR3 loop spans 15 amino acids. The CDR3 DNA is TGTGCCAGTAGACGTTGGACTAGCGCCAACAATGAGCAGTTCTTC. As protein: CASRRWTSANNEQFF. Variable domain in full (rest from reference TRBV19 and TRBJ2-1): DGGITQSPKYLFRKEGQNVTLSCEQNLNHDAMYWYRQDPGQGLRLIYYSQIVNDFQKGDIAEGYSVSREKKESFPLTVTSAQKNPTAFYLCASRRWTSANNEQFFGPGTRLTVL.